This T cell receptor (beta chain) was profiled in a study of blood T cell repertoires in COVID-19. Across the study: Samples taken during acute and convalescent COVID-19 were collected in the United States, Italy and Spain. From T cells, B-cell-depleted T cells, or PBMCs came the material, which was cDNA or gDNA.

As originally analysed: From reference gene primer amplification, estimates of nucleated cell counts were derived. Here immunoSEQ multiplex PCR was the method, and the copy in TCRdb shows in-frame clones only, minus some. Clone size and V and J calls were adopted from that table, with D and trimming inferred from the DNA. Among some 70,000 clones, over 75% were seen once, and the ten largest hold less than 8%. This clone was seen a handful of times. Germline V CDR1 and CDR2: KGHSH, LQKENI. The germline V and J ends were trimmed by 1 base and 6 bases, with 13 bases remaining between them. This CDR3 contains 16 residues.

The V gene is TRBV18, the J gene TRBJ2-6, with D possibly being TRBD1 (5 bases). The receptor's source is a man aged 50-59 years with active COVID-19. Specimen: peripheral blood. The CDR3 region has the DNA TGTGCCAGCTCACCACGGGGCCGCGTACAGGCCAACGTCCTGACTTTC. It encodes CASSPRGRVQANVLTF. Combining the CDR3 with reference TRBV18 and TRBJ2-6 gives the whole variable domain NAGVMQNPRHLVRRRGQEARLRCSPMKGHSHVYWYRQLPEEGLKFMVYLQKENIIDESGMPKERFSAEFPKEGPSILRIQQVVRGDSAAYFCASSPRGRVQANVLTFGAGSRLTVL.